The sample holds many counts of the clone carrying this T cell receptor (beta chain). What it binds is unknown. 5'RACE template switching added a universal primer site and UMIs to TCR cDNA. TCRdb ran MiXCR on the 5' RACE reads and lists one entry per CDR3 protein. The repertoire has about 510,000 distinct CDR3 sequences, around a fifth of them found once; the top ten carry 15% to 20%. The CDR3 spans 15 residues. V lost 1 base and J lost 3, with 12 bases in between. Germline values: CDR1 SGHRS, CDR2 YFSETQ. This entry comes from a study of T cells after yellow fever vaccination. Study-wide points: Although most clonotypes did not, a small share appeared in both CD4 and CD8 compartments. Contamination by abundant bulk-population clonotypes could be present in FACS-sorted repertoires. A large majority of primary-vaccination clones showed up again after the booster (around 95% CD4, approximately 90% CD8).

Sample: PBMCs, taken around 3 weeks after the first yellow fever vaccination. The chain recombines TRBV5-1 with TRBJ2-3; D is possibly TRBD2 (5 bases). The sequence derives from a man aged 18 to 29 who received the YFV17D yellow fever vaccine. The CDR3 reads CASSLRGGRTDTQYF. The CDR3 region has the DNA TGCGCCAGCAGCTTGAGAGGAGGAAGGACAGATACGCAGTATTTT.